This paragraph reports one T cell receptor (beta chain). Its cognate antigen is unknown. This specimen belongs to a study of T cell responses to AZD1222 COVID-19 vaccine. Per the germline V gene, CDR1 is KGHSH and CDR2 is LQKENI. The CDR3 sequence is 14 residues long. The germline V and J ends were trimmed by 6 bases and 3 bases, with 14 bases remaining between them. Study-wide findings and caveats: Recipients of two AZD1222 doses showed rising Spike-specific TCR breadth and depth. At baseline, seropositivity was found in only a handful of AZD1222 recipients. Repertoire sampling occurred only after the peak T cell response. Among vaccine-associated CD4 TCRs, coverage spanned spike, with dominance at 160-218 and 743-854.

Method: immunoSEQ multiplex PCR; TCRdb's copy keeps in-frame clones and lacks some. The data contain roughly 120,000 clones, 88% of them singletons. The sequence was collected from an adult in good health. The sample consisted of peripheral blood, taken on day 0 of AZD1222 vaccination. The chain joins TRBV18 to TRBJ2-5, with a weak D call TRBD1 (5 bases). CDR3 residues: CASSRTQTEETQYF. The CDR3 coding sequence is TGTGCCAGCTCGAGAACGCAGACAGAAGAGACCCAGTACTTC.